The 24 T cell receptor beta chains reported below all come from one sample, sequenced in a study of CD8+ T cells in alopecia areata (dated by TCRdb to 2016 to 2019). In light of the paper, this sample's treatment or condition label describes: oral pan-JAK inhibitor, 5-10 mg twice daily. The library came from the immunoSEQ multiplex PCR assay. For TCR sequencing, RNA was extracted from every sample and reverse transcribed into cDNA to serve as template. TCRdb holds this immuneACCESS table with in-frame rearrangements only. Some clones are missing; in checked studies, unresolved V genes explain under half, and the rest has no known cause. In this sample the table shows fewer than 250,000 clones, around two fifths of which occur a single time. Of the sample, over 2.5% is held by the ten largest clones. This specimen was CD4+ T cells sorted from blood, taken around week 37, from a patient treated with tofacitinib. The receptors shown here come from a human donor with alopecia areata.

As for this clone: The sample has other DNA sequences that encode this CDR3 too. The chain links TRBV28 to TRBJ2-7; D gene ambiguous. There are 11 residues in the CDR3. V shed 2 bases and J shed 3 bases, with 2 bases lying between them. Germline CDR1 and CDR2: MDHEN and SYDVKM. CDR3 sequence reads: CASSLNYEQYF. In DNA form, the CDR3 reads TGTGCCAGCAGTTTAAACTACGAGCAGTACTTC.

The chain recombines TRBV29-1 with TRBJ2-6; D not resolved. Trimming removed 0 bases at V and 0 bases at J, with 18 bases between. CDR3 size: 19 residues. Germline-derived CDR1 and CDR2 are SQVTM and ANQGSEA. CDR3 coding DNA: TGCAGCGTTGAAGATCGGCTTCGAGCCGGGTTCTCTGGGGCCAACGTCCTGACTTTC. Translated: CSVEDRLRAGFSGANVLTF.

V and J are TRBV7-2 and TRBJ2-7; the D is unclear. Germline V gives CDR1 SGHTA, CDR2 FQGNSA. The CDR3 covers 11 residues. The V and J ends lost 8 bases and 4 bases respectively, with 9 bases between them. The CDR3 here is CASGYRYEQYF. For the CDR3, the DNA is TGTGCCAGCGGCTACCGGTACGAGCAGTACTTC.

The chain is built from TRBV27 and TRBJ2-1; 7 positions match TRBD2. J was trimmed by 15 bases and V by 7 bases; bases with no gene match: 9. Germline CDR1 and CDR2: MNHEY and SMNVEV (reference sequence). The CDR3 consists of 11 residues. CDR3 protein: CASTSGGGWFF. The CDR3 region has the DNA TGTGCCAGCACTAGCGGTGGGGGGTGGTTCTTC.

The V and J genes are TRBV27 and TRBJ2-3, with a possible D match to TRBD2 (6 bases). Trimming shortened V by 6 bases and J by 1 base, and 23 bases separated the two germline ends. CDR1 is MNHEY, CDR2 SMNVEV, per germline (reference sequence). The CDR3 totals 18 residues. Here the CDR3 DNA reads TGTGCCAGCAGCAAGGGCGGGAAATACTGGCAGGGCACAGATACGCAGTATTTT. Its protein is CASSKGGKYWQGTDTQYF.

Written as DNA, the CDR3 is TGCAGCGTTGAAGTTTTGCTGGGGGTGAGTGGCTACACCTTC. It codes for CSVEVLLGVSGYTF. This chain joins TRBV29-1 and TRBJ1-2; tentative D call: TRBD1 (5 bases). Germline assignment: CDR1 SQVTM and CDR2 ANQGSEA. With 1 base removed from V and 7 bases from J, the gap between germline ends came to 16 bases. The CDR3 totals 14 residues.

This clone was counted at least ten times. The chain uses TRBV6-5 and TRBJ2-3; maybe TRBD1 (5 bases). This CDR3 spans 14 amino acids. V was clipped by 4 bases and J by 5 bases, with 13 bases between them. Per germline, CDR1 MNHEY and CDR2 SVGAGI. The CDR3, as DNA: TGTGCCAGCAGTTTCAGGGAAGTAGAAGATACGCAGTATTTT. Protein sequence: CASSFREVEDTQYF.

This clone has a handful of counts. V is TRBV28 and J is TRBJ2-3; possibly TRBD2 for D (5 bases). Trimming took off 3 bases at V and 0 bases at J, with 10 bases between the two ends. CDR3 size: 15 residues. Per germline, CDR1 MDHEN and CDR2 SYDVKM. The CDR3 loop is CASSFRRASTDTQYF. The CDR3 nucleotides read TGTGCCAGCAGTTTTAGGCGGGCTAGCACAGATACGCAGTATTTT.

The V and J genes are TRBV9 and TRBJ2-5; D may be TRBD1 (6 bases). From germline, CDR1 is SGDLS and CDR2 YYNGEE. The V gene lost 0 bases and the J gene lost 5 bases, with 17 bases spanning the gap. The CDR3 is 16 residues long. CDR3 region: CASSVAGVGWRETQYF. The CDR3 bases are TGTGCCAGCAGCGTAGCAGGGGTCGGATGGCGGGAGACCCAGTACTTC.

The rearrangement joins TRBV29-1 to TRBJ2-1; 9 bases map to TRBD2. The trim removed 4 bases at V and 7 bases at J, leaving 11 bases unmatched. Germline V gives CDR1 SQVTM, CDR2 ANQGSEA. The CDR3 has 15 residues. CDR3 amino acids: CSVVRPAGGGNEQFF. The DNA of the CDR3 is TGCAGCGTTGTGCGACCAGCGGGAGGAGGGAATGAGCAGTTCTTC.

This clone has only one observation. The chain couples TRBV5-6 to TRBJ2-7; D is tentatively TRBD1 or TRBD2 (5 bases each). Germline V lookup: CDR1 SGHDT, CDR2 YYEEEE. Trimming removed 0 bases from V and 7 bases from J, with 11 bases in between. This CDR3 comprises 13 residues. CDR3 region: CASSLVRGLEQYF. The CDR3, as DNA: TGTGCCAGCAGCTTGGTTCGGGGCTTGGAGCAGTACTTC.

The V and J genes are TRBV11-2 and TRBJ2-7; TRBD1 agrees at 8 bases. The CDR3 contains 15 residues. Germline loops: CDR1 SGHAT, CDR2 FQNNGV. Unmatched junction bases numbered 8, after V lost 5 bases and J lost 2 bases. CDR3 sequence (DNA): TGTGCCAGCAGCCCCGGACAGGGCACCCCCTACGAGCAGTACTTC. This encodes CASSPGQGTPYEQYF.

This chain links TRBV7-9 with TRBJ2-7; no clear D gene. This CDR3 comprises 13 residues. Deletions cut 1 base from V and 2 bases from J, with 6 bases between. Looked up from germline, CDR1 is SEHNR and CDR2 is FQNEAQ (reference sequence). The CDR3 region is CASSLENPYEQYF. The CDR3 DNA is TGTGCCAGCAGCTTAGAGAACCCCTACGAGCAGTACTTC.

CDR3 loop: CASSSRLAGISYEQYF. The CDR3, as DNA: TGTGCCAGCAGTTCACGACTAGCGGGGATCTCCTACGAGCAGTACTTC. The chain carries TRBV28 and TRBJ2-7, with TRBD2 identical over 11 bases. Germline values: CDR1 MDHEN, CDR2 SYDVKM. The V gene end was trimmed by 4 bases and the J gene end by 0 bases; junction bases not matched to a gene: 5. This CDR3 region has 16 residues.

This clone has only a few counts. J is TRBJ1-4 and V is TRBV30; no clear D gene. Germline V gene sequence: CDR1 GTSNPN, CDR2 SVGIG (reference sequence). The CDR3 has 18 amino acids. V lost 0 bases to trimming and J lost 3 bases, with 20 bases between them. The CDR3 loop is CAWSVGRLGIGSNEKLFF. DNA of the CDR3: TGTGCCTGGAGTGTCGGGAGGTTGGGGATAGGATCTAATGAAAAACTGTTTTTT.

This clone was found a few times. This sequence joins TRBV29-1 and TRBJ2-5, with TRBD1 matching over 7 bases. This CDR3 has 12 residues. CDR1 is SQVTM, CDR2 ANQGSEA, per germline. The junction had 5 bases not matched to a gene; V was cut back by 8 bases and J by 2 bases. The CDR3 sequence: CSFSGQQETQYF. The CDR3 nucleotides are TGCAGCTTTTCGGGACAGCAAGAGACCCAGTACTTC.

In this sample, this clone turned up a few times. The V gene is TRBV30, the J gene TRBJ1-5; no clear D gene. The CDR3 spans 12 residues. CDR1 and CDR2 (germline): GTSNPN, SVGIG (reference sequence). Trimming shortened V by 3 bases and J by 5 bases, and 8 bases separated the two germline ends. The CDR3 bases are TGTGCCTGGAGCCTGACTGATCAGCCCCAGCATTTT. Protein product: CAWSLTDQPQHF.

This clone came up a few times. The rearrangement links TRBV28 to TRBJ1-1; D ambiguous. The length of the CDR3 is 15 residues. V lost 5 bases, J lost 0 bases, and 13 bases lay in between. Germline CDR1 and CDR2: MDHEN and SYDVKM. CDR3 sequence reads: CASSIGPRVNTEAFF. CDR3 DNA sequence: TGTGCCAGCAGTATTGGCCCTCGGGTGAACACTGAAGCTTTCTTT.

J is TRBJ1-5 and V is TRBV29-1; D unclear. Per the germline V gene, CDR1 is SQVTM and CDR2 is ANQGSEA. Deletions cut 5 bases from V and 4 bases from J, with 9 bases between. The CDR3 spans 12 residues. CDR3 sequence (DNA): TGCAGCGTTCGAGACGGGAATCAGCCCCAGCATTTT. Translating it yields CSVRDGNQPQHF. Complete variable domain (other parts from reference TRBV29-1 and TRBJ1-5): SAVISQKPSRDICQRGTSLTIQCQVDSQVTMMFWYRQQPGQSLTLIATANQGSEATYESGFVIDKFPISRPNLTFSTLTVSNMSPEDSSIYLCSVRDGNQPQHFGDGTRLSIL.

V usage is TRBV5-1 and J usage is TRBJ2-1; TRBD2 matches at 12 bases. Germline trimming cut 5 bases from V and 8 bases from J; bases unmatched to any gene: 8. The CDR3 consists of 15 residues. Looked up from germline, CDR1 is SGHRS and CDR2 is YFSETQ. DNA for the CDR3: TGCGCCAGCAGAACCCTAGCGGGAGGGCCGGATGAGCAGTTCTTC. It encodes CASRTLAGGPDEQFF.

This chain uses TRBV25-1 with TRBJ2-2, with D unclear. V was cut by 3 bases and J by 4 bases, with 15 bases left in between. The CDR3 totals 16 residues. Germline-derived CDR1 and CDR2 are MGHDK and SYGVNS. The DNA for the CDR3 is TGTGCCAGCAGTGATTTCCTGCCCCCGAGCACCGGGGAGCTGTTTTTT. It encodes CASSDFLPPSTGELFF.

This chain uses TRBV4-1 with TRBJ2-3; D might be TRBD2 (6 bases). V was cut by 0 bases and J by 7 bases, with 23 bases left in between. The germline V gene has CDR1 MGHRA and CDR2 YSYEKL. The CDR3 covers 18 residues. CDR3 coding DNA: TGCGCCAGCAGCCAAGATCTGAGCGTACGGCAGGCGGGAAATACGCAGTATTTT. Translating it yields CASSQDLSVRQAGNTQYF.

The V gene is TRBV30, the J gene TRBJ2-7; TRBD2 might be the D (5 bases). Trimming removed 4 bases from V and 2 bases from J, with 9 bases in between. Germline V lookup: CDR1 GTSNPN, CDR2 SVGIG (reference sequence). The CDR3 loop spans 12 amino acids. The CDR3, as DNA: TGTGCCTGGAAACGGGGTCCCTACGAGCAGTACTTC. Amino acids: CAWKRGPYEQYF.

The chain combines TRBV4-2 with TRBJ2-2, with no clear D. Germline V gene sequence: CDR1 LGHNA, CDR2 YNFKEQ. Between the trimmed V and J ends, which lost 0 bases and 7 bases, there was a span of 12 bases. The CDR3 contains 15 residues. CDR3 in DNA: TGTGCCAGCAGCCAAGAGCGGACCCTTGGCGGGGAGCTGTTTTTT. Amino acids: CASSQERTLGGELFF.